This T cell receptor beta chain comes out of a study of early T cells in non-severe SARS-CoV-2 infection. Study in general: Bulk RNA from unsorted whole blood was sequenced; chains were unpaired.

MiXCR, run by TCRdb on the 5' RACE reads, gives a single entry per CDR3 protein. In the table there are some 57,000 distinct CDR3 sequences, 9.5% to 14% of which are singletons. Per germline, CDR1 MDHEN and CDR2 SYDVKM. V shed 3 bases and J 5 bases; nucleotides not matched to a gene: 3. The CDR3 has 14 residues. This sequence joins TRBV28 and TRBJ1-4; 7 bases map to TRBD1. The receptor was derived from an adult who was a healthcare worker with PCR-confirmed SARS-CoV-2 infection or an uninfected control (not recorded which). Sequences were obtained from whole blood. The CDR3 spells CASSLTGWNEKLFF. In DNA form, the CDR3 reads TGTGCCAGCAGTTTGACAGGGTGGAATGAAAAACTGTTTTTT. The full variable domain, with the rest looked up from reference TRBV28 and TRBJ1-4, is DVKVTQSSRYLVKRTGEKVFLECVQDMDHENMFWYRQDPGLGLRLIYFSYDVKMKEKGDIPEGYSVSREKKERFSLILESASTNQTSMYLCASSLTGWNEKLFFGSGTQLSVL.